This T cell receptor beta chain was obtained from a study of identical twins. TCRdb called the 5' RACE reads again in MiXCR, with one record for every CDR3 protein. The repertoire includes a few hundred thousand distinct CDR3 sequences, 9.5% to 10% of them detected once, and more than 2.5% sits in the top ten. Germline CDR1 DFQATT, CDR2 SNEGSKA (reference sequence). With V trimmed by 6 bases and J by 3 bases, 10 bases remained unmatched. The CDR3 is 14 amino acids. The same specimen was also included in a second study, on yellow fever vaccine responses in identical twins.

The rearrangement joins TRBV20-1 to TRBJ2-7, with 8 bases that match TRBD1. This TCR was recovered from a woman younger than 35 in good health. The sample consisted of PBMCs. The CDR3 protein is CSAPWDRNGYEQYF. CDR3 coding DNA: TGCAGTGCCCCTTGGGACAGGAATGGCTACGAGCAGTACTTC.